Each of the 13 T cell receptor beta chains below was sequenced from the same sample in a study of Tregs in tolerant kidney transplant recipients. Clones were sequenced by immunoSEQ multiplex PCR, and TCRdb holds only the in-frame ones, with some missing. The table has 15,000 to 20,000 clones, about 57% seen once; the top ten hold more than 2.5%. These receptors have no identified antigens. Sequencing input: Tregs from blood cultured with allogeneic cells. These receptor sequences come from a human donor in good health.

The J gene is TRBJ2-1, the V gene TRBV7-2; 7 bases agree with TRBD2. V trimming: 5 bases; J trimming: 3 bases; junction bases outside the gene matches: 4. CDR1 SGHTA and CDR2 FQGNSA come from the germline V gene. This CDR3 spans 14 amino acids. DNA for the CDR3: TGTGCCAGCAGCGGCGGACTAGACTACAATGAGCAGTTCTTC. Its translation is CASSGGLDYNEQFF.

With respect to this clone: The junction departs from germline at one end; a sequencing error may be responsible. Other nucleotide sequences in the sample specify the same CDR3. The genes are TRBV27 and TRBJ1-2; no clear D. This CDR3 is built from 13 residues. The germline V gene has CDR1 MNHEY and CDR2 SMNVEV (reference sequence). The CDR3 sequence: CASSFAPNYGYTF. CDR3 sequence (DNA): TGTGCCAGCAGTTTTGCTCCTAACTATGGTTACACCTTC.

The V and J genes are TRBV29-1 and TRBJ2-5; D not resolved. The CDR3 extends over 12 amino acids. Germline V gene lookup returns CDR1 SQVTM and CDR2 ANQGSEA. The V end was cut by 4 bases, the J end by 2 bases, with 8 bases between. The CDR3 loop reads CSVVGTQETQYF. In DNA, the CDR3 is TGCAGCGTTGTCGGCACACAAGAGACCCAGTACTTC.

This clone ranks as medium-sized (0.01 to 0.1%). The chain carries TRBV5-4 and TRBJ2-1, with D unresolved. Per germline, CDR1 SGHNT and CDR2 YYREEE (reference sequence). The CDR3 sequence is 11 residues long. V was cut by 2 bases and J by 10 bases, with 7 bases left in between. This CDR3 reads CASSFFEEQFF. The DNA for the CDR3 is TGTGCCAGCAGCTTTTTCGAAGAGCAGTTCTTC.

This clone was seen once. The V call is TRBV18, the J call TRBJ1-1; tentatively, D is TRBD1 (6 bases). V lost 8 bases to trimming and J lost 1 base, with 14 bases between them. The CDR3 has 14 residues. Germline CDR1 is KGHSH and CDR2 is LQKENI. CDR3 in DNA: TGTGCCAGCCACATTGGGGGCGGGAACACTGAAGCTTTCTTT. Translation gives CASHIGGGNTEAFF.

The CDR3 loop reads CASSLAVTTPDTQYF. The CDR3 DNA reads as TGTGCCAGCAGCTTAGCGGTTACGACCCCAGATACGCAGTATTTT. The chain links TRBV7-2 to TRBJ2-3; D gene unclear. The CDR3 loop spans 15 amino acids. Germline-derived CDR1 and CDR2 are SGHTA and FQGNSA. The V end was cut by 0 bases, the J end by 4 bases, with 11 bases between.

The chain uses TRBV6-5 and TRBJ1-6; D is undetermined. Germline V CDR1 and CDR2: MNHEY, SVGAGI. Trimming pared 0 bases from V and 5 bases from J, leaving 5 bases between. The length of the CDR3 is 14 residues. This CDR3 reads CASSYSRHNSPLHF. The CDR3 region has the DNA TGTGCCAGCAGTTACTCGAGGCATAATTCACCCCTCCACTTT.

The chain employs TRBV2 and TRBJ1-2; the D is unclear. Germline loops: CDR1 SNHLY, CDR2 FYNNEI. The CDR3 is 13 amino acids. V was trimmed by 6 bases and J by 0 bases, leaving 8 bases between them. CDR3 sequence reads: CASREVANYGYTF. CDR3 DNA: TGTGCCAGCAGAGAGGTGGCTAACTATGGCTACACCTTC.

This clone was counted only a few times. The genes are TRBV5-4 and TRBJ1-2; TRBD1 aligns across 9 bases. Trimming removed 1 base from V and 5 bases from J; junction bases left unmatched: 9. Germline lookup yields CDR1 SGHNT and CDR2 YYREEE (reference sequence). The length of the CDR3 is 16 residues. The CDR3 DNA reads as TGTGCCAGCAGCTTGTTCCGGGACAGGGAAGTTTATGGCTACACCTTC. It encodes CASSLFRDREVYGYTF.

The chain recombines TRBV20-1 with TRBJ1-2; 7 bases line up with TRBD1. Germline trimming cut 3 bases from V and 8 bases from J; bases unmatched to any gene: 3. The CDR3 is 11 amino acids. Germline V lookup: CDR1 DFQATT, CDR2 SNEGSKA (reference sequence). CDR3 sequence (DNA): TGCAGTGCTAGTGGAGGGGGCGGCTACACCTTC. It yields the protein CSASGGGGYTF.

In this sample, this clone turned up a few times. The chain has TRBV30 and TRBJ1-1; no clear D gene. Germline CDR1 GTSNPN, CDR2 SVGIG (reference sequence). This CDR3 has 13 amino acids. Deletions cut 4 bases from V and 1 base from J, with 10 bases between. The CDR3 DNA is TGTGCCTGGAATTTCGTCCGGAACACTGAAGCTTTCTTT. Amino acid sequence: CAWNFVRNTEAFF.

This clone was detected only once. The chain is built from TRBV20-1 and TRBJ1-6, with D tentatively TRBD1 (5 bases). The CDR3 is 11 amino acids. The V end was cut by 0 bases, the J end by 18 bases, with 12 bases between. Germline V gene data show CDR1 as DFQATT and CDR2 as SNEGSKA (reference sequence). The CDR3 coding sequence is TGCAGTGCTAGAGATAAGCAGGGAGCCCACTTT. It yields the protein CSARDKQGAHF.

The CDR3 bases are TGTGCCAGCAGCCCGGGACAACGAGCTAACTATGGCTACACCTTC. It is translated as CASSPGQRANYGYTF. This rearrangement joins TRBV7-2 to TRBJ1-2; the D gene is possibly TRBD1 (6 bases). V lost 5 bases and J 0 bases, leaving 13 bases between the germline ends. CDR3 length: 15 residues. Per the germline V gene, CDR1 is SGHTA and CDR2 is FQGNSA.